This TCR beta chain came from a study of spatial heterogeneity in lung cancer. Time point noted: sample taken at primary tumor resection. Researchers sequenced whole RNA taken from tumor, nontumor lung or frozen PBMC without sorting. TCRdb reprocessed the 5' RACE reads with MiXCR, giving one entry per CDR3 protein. This table has roughly 5,200 distinct CDR3 sequences, about 8.4% appearing once. Germline loops: CDR1 GTSNPN, CDR2 SVGIG (reference sequence). The CDR3 has 13 amino acids. Trimming took 0 bases from V and 3 from J, leaving 9 bases between them. Study results and limitations: The study found that expanded intratumoral alpha and beta TCR counts tracked tumor mutation counts.

This clonotype was found many times. What it binds is not known. The input for sequencing was lung tumor tissue, taken at surgery. This chain connects TRBV30 to TRBJ2-7; maybe TRBD1 (5 bases). The TCR originated in a female donor with early-stage non-small cell lung cancer. In DNA, the CDR3 is TGTGCCTGGAGTGTAGGGCAGGGCTACGAGCAGTACGTC. This translates into CAWSVGQGYEQYV.